This T cell receptor beta chain was captured by sequencing in a study of T cell repertoires in cytomegalovirus infection. Overall study context: Public TCR beta signatures indicated both CMV infection and matching HLA type.

This clonotype was picked up one time. Antigen: not known. Using its own MiXCR run on the reads, TCRdb lists one record per CDR3 protein. The table has about 110,000 distinct CDR3 sequences, 25% to 30% seen once. Findings of the study overall: The cumulative frequency of public TCR beta families identified carriers of CMV plus the relevant HLA.

Germline CDR1 DFQATT, CDR2 SNEGSKA (reference sequence). Trimming removed 3 bases from V and 0 bases from J, with 9 bases in between. The CDR3 consists of 13 residues. The chain couples TRBV20-1 to TRBJ2-7; no clear D gene. The sequence came from a human donor in good health (CMV status not recorded). Some clones in this sample may be carry-over from other donors' samples. Source: CD8+ T cells from cultured PBMCs, taken from culture after CMV antigen stimulation. The CDR3 protein is CSARALTSYEQYF. The CDR3 DNA is TGCAGTGCTAGGGCCCTGACCTCCTACGAGCAGTACTTC.